This TCR beta chain was found in a study of T cell responses to AZD1222 COVID-19 vaccine. The overall study: Second-dose groups at about 4 or about 12 weeks were pooled.

A note on this clone: Antigen: not known.

Sequenced by immunoSEQ multiplex PCR; TCRdb stores in-frame clones only, minus some. The table lists 150,000 or so clones, roughly 92% of them singletons. Study-wide findings and caveats: Reportedly, nearly half of unique spike TCRs recognized epitopes outside B.1.351/B.1.1.7 mutations. The number of AZD1222 recipients seropositive at baseline was only five to seven. Mapped onto spike, vaccine-associated CD4 TCRs spanned it and were dominant at 160-218 and 743-854.

The CDR3 runs to 18 residues. This rearrangement joins TRBV21-1 to TRBJ2-5; the table calls TRBD2, which could not be checked here. TRBV21-1 corresponds to a pseudogene. The source of this sequence is an adult in good health. The starting material was peripheral blood, obtained on day 0 of AZD1222 vaccination. As DNA, the CDR3 is TGTGCCAGCAGCAAGAGGGGGGTAGCGGGAGGATTCCAAGAGACCCAGTACTTC. Protein product: CASSKRGVAGGFQETQYF.